These 30 T cell receptor beta chains came from one sample sequenced in a study of CD8 T cells in ankylosing spondylitis. From the 5' RACE reads, TCRdb called clonotypes with MiXCR, one entry per CDR3 protein. The sample comprises 150,000 to 200,000 distinct CDR3 sequences, roughly 12% of which are singletons, and around 29% rests with the top ten. Specimen: blood, either unsorted or a sorted T cell fraction (not recorded which). These receptors all stem from a male donor with ankylosing spondylitis or in good health (not recorded which).

This clonotype was counted a few times. The chain joins TRBV27 to TRBJ2-7; 14 bases are a match to TRBD2. The V and J ends lost 4 bases and 3 bases, in that order; junction bases with no gene match: 2. The CDR3 totals 15 residues. Germline V gene data show CDR1 as MNHEY and CDR2 as SMNVEV (reference sequence). The CDR3 DNA reads as TGTGCCAGCAGTTCGACTAGCGGGGGGGTCTACGAGCAGTACTTC. Translation gives CASSSTSGGVYEQYF.

The chain links TRBV20-1 to TRBJ2-3, with 7 bases aligning to TRBD2. The length of the CDR3 is 15 residues. Germline V gene lookup returns CDR1 DFQATT and CDR2 SNEGSKA (reference sequence). The ends lost 6 bases at V and 2 bases at J; junction bases unmatched: 11. The CDR3 here is CSAVAREAFTDTQYF. The CDR3 nucleotides read TGCAGTGCGGTAGCCCGGGAGGCCTTCACAGATACGCAGTATTTT.

The sample holds many counts of this clonotype. The rearrangement links TRBV4-1 to TRBJ1-6, with D unresolved. Germline CDR1 MGHRA, CDR2 YSYEKL. This CDR3 region has 15 residues. V shed 0 bases and J shed 9 bases, with 12 bases lying between them. This chain's CDR3 is CASSQEGHWVSPLHF. CDR3 nucleotides: TGCGCCAGCAGCCAAGAGGGTCACTGGGTTTCACCCCTCCACTTT.

The table lists this clonotype with many counts. This chain joins TRBV4-1 and TRBJ2-3, with 13 nucleotides matching TRBD2. CDR1 and CDR2 from the germline V gene are MGHRA and YSYEKL. This CDR3 is built from 21 residues. J gave up 0 bases and V 1 base, and 13 bases lay outside the gene matches. CDR3 region: CASSQGHGTSGEPASTDTQYF. CDR3 nucleotide sequence: TGCGCCAGCAGCCAAGGACATGGGACTAGCGGGGAGCCCGCTAGCACAGATACGCAGTATTTT.

The V call is TRBV10-2, the J call TRBJ2-5; tentatively, D is TRBD2 (5 bases). CDR3 length equals 15 residues. Germline-derived CDR1 and CDR2 are WSHSY and SAAADI. V lost 1 base and J lost 3, with 12 bases in between. CDR3 region: CASSEWRTFEETQYF. As DNA, the CDR3 is TGCGCCAGCAGTGAGTGGAGGACTTTCGAAGAGACCCAGTACTTC.

This clonotype was found many times. The chain is built from TRBV5-1 and TRBJ2-2, with TRBD2 identical over 9 bases. The germline gives CDR1 SGHRS, CDR2 YFSETQ. The ends lost 4 bases at V and 0 bases at J; junction bases unmatched: 4. The CDR3 is 16 amino acids. The CDR3, as DNA: TGCGCCAGCAGCGTGTGGACTAGCGCGAACACCGGGGAGCTGTTTTTT. Its translation: CASSVWTSANTGELFF.

V is TRBV11-3 and J is TRBJ1-4; no definite D call. Trimming shortened V by 2 bases and J by 0 bases, and 7 bases separated the two germline ends. From germline, CDR1 is SGHNT and CDR2 YENEEA. The CDR3 is 15 residues long. This chain's CDR3 is CASSLKVATNEKLFF. The CDR3 DNA reads TGTGCCAGCAGCTTAAAGGTTGCAACTAATGAAAAACTGTTTTTT.

This clonotype appeared many times. J is TRBJ1-5 and V is TRBV10-3; D unclear. The V end lost 0 bases, the J end lost 6 bases, and 3 bases lay between the germline ends. The CDR3 is 12 amino acids. Germline-derived CDR1 and CDR2 are ENHRY and SYGVKD. This chain's CDR3 is CAISESGQPQHF. The CDR3 DNA reads TGTGCCATCAGTGAGTCAGGTCAGCCCCAGCATTTT.

This clonotype was seen repeatedly, ten times or more. This rearrangement joins TRBV5-4 to TRBJ2-2; 12 bases agree with TRBD1. The CDR3 is 16 amino acids. The germline V gene encodes CDR1 SGHNT and CDR2 YYREEE (reference sequence). Unmatched junction bases numbered 7, after V lost 3 bases and J lost 7 bases. CDR3 loop: CASSYPGQGAGGELFF. In DNA, the CDR3 is TGTGCCAGCAGCTATCCGGGACAGGGGGCCGGCGGGGAGCTGTTTTTT.

This clonotype was observed at least ten times. An end of the junction differs from the germline gene, which may be a read error. The chain has TRBV13 and TRBJ2-7; D unclear. This CDR3 is built from 13 residues. Looked up from germline, CDR1 is PRHDT and CDR2 is FYEKMQ (reference sequence). CDR3 amino acids: CASSVGPVYEQYF. The CDR3, as DNA: TGTGCCAGCAGCGTAGGGCCCGTCTACGAGCAGTACTTC.

This clonotype has ten or more counts. The rearrangement links TRBV12-3 or TRBV12-4 to TRBJ2-4; 9 nucleotides line up with TRBD1. The J segment lost 0 bases and the V segment lost 6 bases, leaving 3 bases of the junction unmatched. The CDR3 loop spans 15 amino acids. The CDR3 nucleotides read TGTGCCAGCAGCCAACAGGGGGCAGCCAAAAACATTCAGTACTTC. It specifies CASSQQGAAKNIQYF.

This clonotype has just one count. It may be a read error: a sequence one base away is much more abundant. CDR3 coding DNA: TGCAGCGTTGGCGGGGCGGTGGGAGAGACCCAGTACTTC. Translating it yields CSVGGAVGETQYF. The chain combines TRBV29-1 with TRBJ2-5; D is possibly TRBD2 (6 bases). Per the germline V gene, CDR1 is SQVTM and CDR2 is ANQGSEA. V was clipped by 4 bases and J by 4 bases, with 13 bases between them. This CDR3 contains 13 residues.

This clonotype was counted a few times. The chain combines TRBV2 with TRBJ2-2; D is possibly TRBD1 or TRBD2 (5 bases each). Germline assignment: CDR1 SNHLY and CDR2 FYNNEI. The CDR3 consists of 13 residues. V gave up 6 bases and J gave up 6 bases, with 11 bases separating them. The CDR3 loop is CASRGTASGELFF. CDR3 DNA: TGTGCCAGCAGGGGGACGGCCTCCGGGGAGCTGTTTTTT.

This clonotype was counted at least ten times. This rearrangement joins TRBV5-5 to TRBJ2-1; the D gene is possibly TRBD1 (5 bases). The germline V gene encodes CDR1 SGHKS and CDR2 YYEKEE (reference sequence). The CDR3 contains 15 residues. V dropped 3 bases and J dropped 4 bases, with 14 bases sitting between them. The DNA for the CDR3 is TGTGCCAGCAGCTCAGGAATTCAGGGATACAATGAGCAGTTCTTC. Translating gives CASSSGIQGYNEQFF. Combining the CDR3 with reference TRBV5-5 and TRBJ2-1 gives the whole variable domain DAGVTQSPTHLIKTRGQQVTLRCSPISGHKSVSWYQQVLGQGPQFIFQYYEKEERGRGNFPDRFSARQFPNYSSELNVNALLLGDSALYLCASSSGIQGYNEQFFGPGTRLTVL.

This clonotype came up many times. V and J are TRBV11-3 and TRBJ2-2; 10 bases fit TRBD2. After removal of 1 base from V and 5 bases from J, the junction contained 4 bases not matched to a gene. Per germline, CDR1 SGHNT and CDR2 YENEEA. This CDR3 spans 16 amino acids. This chain's CDR3 is CASSLALAGVTGELFF. Here the CDR3 DNA reads TGTGCCAGCAGCTTAGCCCTAGCGGGAGTAACCGGGGAGCTGTTTTTT.

This clonotype has ten or more counts. V and J are TRBV5-1 and TRBJ1-2, with a tentative D call TRBD1 (5 bases). The germline V gene encodes CDR1 SGHRS and CDR2 YFSETQ. The CDR3 loop spans 13 amino acids. Trimming removed 3 bases at V and 6 bases at J, with 12 bases between. The CDR3 coding sequence is TGCGCCAGCAGCTCCCACCAGGGAAATGGCTACACCTTC. This sequence encodes CASSSHQGNGYTF.

This clonotype was observed a single time. This may be a read error: a much more frequent sequence differs by one nucleotide. The chain uses TRBV19 and TRBJ2-3; 8 nucleotides line up with TRBD1. Germline CDR1 and CDR2: LNHDA and SQIVND (reference sequence). The CDR3 length is 16 residues. The CDR3 sequence: CVSSPRQGLGTDTQYF. The CDR3 DNA is TGTGTCAGTAGCCCGCGACAGGGGCTGGGGACAGATACGCAGTATTTT.

In this sample, this clonotype turned up many times. The CDR3 here is CASSPGLRTQYF. CDR3 nucleotides: TGTGCCAGCAGCCCGGGACTCCGGACGCAGTATTTT. The genes are TRBV11-2 and TRBJ2-3; tentative D call: TRBD2 (6 bases). CDR1 and CDR2 (germline): SGHAT, FQNNGV. The CDR3 loop spans 12 amino acids. Trimming pared 5 bases from V and 9 bases from J, leaving 12 bases between.

This clonotype was detected many times. V usage is TRBV10-3 and J usage is TRBJ2-1, with D tentatively TRBD2 (6 bases). Trimming cost V 4 bases and J 4 bases, with 14 bases left between them. Germline V gene data show CDR1 as ENHRY and CDR2 as SYGVKD. This CDR3 spans 15 amino acids. The DNA of the CDR3 is TGTGCCATCAGTGCCGGGATCGGGGGTTACAATGAGCAGTTCTTC. Protein: CAISAGIGGYNEQFF.

This clonotype was counted ten times or more. The chain couples TRBV5-1 to TRBJ2-3; 11 nucleotides agree with TRBD2. The CDR3 covers 17 residues. Germline assignment: CDR1 SGHRS and CDR2 YFSETQ. The J segment lost 4 bases and the V segment lost 0 bases, leaving 7 bases of the junction unmatched. DNA for the CDR3: TGCGCCAGCAGCTTGGAGGCTAGCGGGAGGCCCTCAGATACGCAGTATTTT. This encodes CASSLEASGRPSDTQYF.

There are many counts of this clonotype. The chain recombines TRBV18 with TRBJ1-5; D not resolved. V was pared by 2 bases and J by 2 bases, with 4 bases between. The CDR3 is 13 amino acids. Per the germline V gene, CDR1 is KGHSH and CDR2 is LQKENI. CDR3 in DNA: TGTGCCAGCTCACCAGGGGGCAATCAGCCCCAGCATTTT. Protein: CASSPGGNQPQHF. The variable domain in full, completed from reference TRBV18 and TRBJ1-5, reads NAGVMQNPRHLVRRRGQEARLRCSPMKGHSHVYWYRQLPEEGLKFMVYLQKENIIDESGMPKERFSAEFPKEGPSILRIQQVVRGDSAAYFCASSPGGNQPQHFGDGTRLSIL.

This clonotype was found many times. The chain joins TRBV20-1 to TRBJ2-3; D ambiguous. With 5 bases removed from V and 1 base from J, the gap between germline ends came to 13 bases. The germline V gene encodes CDR1 DFQATT and CDR2 SNEGSKA (reference sequence). CDR3 length equals 14 residues. This CDR3 reads CSAPPYAGTDTQYF. The CDR3 DNA reads TGCAGTGCTCCCCCTTACGCGGGCACAGATACGCAGTATTTT.

Concerning this clonotype: The germline gene is not matched at one end of the junction; a read error may be the cause. This rearrangement joins TRBV7-2 to TRBJ2-3, with D perhaps matching TRBD1 or TRBD2 (6 bases each). This CDR3 is 16 amino acids long. Germline CDR1 SGHTA, CDR2 FQGNSA. CDR3 DNA: TGTGCCACCAGCCCGGGGGCTAGCCCCAAAGCCGGATCGCAGTATTTT. This gives the protein CATSPGASPKAGSQYF.

This rearrangement joins TRBV6-5 to TRBJ1-1, with D perhaps matching TRBD1 (5 bases). Trimming pared 6 bases from V and 4 bases from J, leaving 9 bases between. Germline CDR1 and CDR2: MNHEY and SVGAGI. The length of the CDR3 is 12 residues. CDR3 in DNA: TGTGCCAGCAGCTCGACAGCCACTGAAGCTTTCTTT. As protein: CASSSTATEAFF.

This clonotype has a count of ten or more. The rearrangement links TRBV3-1 to TRBJ2-1; 8 bases agree with TRBD2. The CDR3 is 18 amino acids. Germline V CDR1 and CDR2: LGHDT, YNNKEL (reference sequence). After removal of 3 bases from V and 6 bases from J, the junction contained 16 bases not matched to a gene. The CDR3 DNA sequence: TGTGCCAGCAGCCACACTCGGACGACCGGGACTAGAGGCAATGAGCAGTTCTTC. It is translated as CASSHTRTTGTRGNEQFF.

This clonotype came up many times. In DNA form, the CDR3 reads TGCGCCAGCAGCTTGGCCGGGACAGGGAGACGGGATGAGCAGTTCTTC. Translated, it gives CASSLAGTGRRDEQFF. V and J are TRBV5-1 and TRBJ2-1, with TRBD1 matching 9 bases. The V segment lost 0 bases and the J segment 8 bases; nucleotides outside the gene matches: 9. The CDR3 covers 16 residues. Looked up from germline, CDR1 is SGHRS and CDR2 is YFSETQ.

In this sample, this clonotype turned up many times. V usage is TRBV7-9 and J usage is TRBJ2-3; D gene unclear. The V gene's germline CDR1 is SEHNR and CDR2 FQNEAQ (reference sequence). There are 17 residues in the CDR3. With 0 bases removed from V and 0 bases from J, the gap between germline ends came to 13 bases. CDR3 loop: CASSLAWQESSTDTQYF. DNA of the CDR3: TGTGCCAGCAGCTTAGCGTGGCAGGAGAGTAGCACAGATACGCAGTATTTT.

The chain employs TRBV20-1 and TRBJ2-7; a weak D match, TRBD1 (6 bases). The V gene's germline CDR1 is DFQATT and CDR2 SNEGSKA (reference sequence). The V and J ends lost 3 bases and 3 bases respectively, with 9 bases between them. The CDR3 covers 12 residues. The CDR3 region is CSASRGNYEQYF. In nucleotides, the CDR3 is TGCAGTGCTAGTAGGGGGAACTACGAGCAGTACTTC.

This clonotype was recorded at least ten times. V and J are TRBV6-2 or TRBV6-3 and TRBJ2-7, with D perhaps matching TRBD1 or TRBD2 (5 bases each). Trimming removed 6 bases from V and 2 bases from J, with 17 bases in between. The CDR3 has 15 amino acids. CDR1 and CDR2 (germline): MNHEY, SVGEGT. The CDR3 DNA sequence: TGTGCCAGCAGCAATCAGGGAGTTGGCGCCTACGAGCAGTACTTC. Translated: CASSNQGVGAYEQYF.

This clonotype was recorded many times. The rearrangement joins TRBV19 to TRBJ2-1, with 8 positions matching TRBD1. Trimming took 7 bases from V and 0 from J; bases not matched to a gene: 8. Germline CDR1 and CDR2: LNHDA and SQIVND (reference sequence). This CDR3 contains 16 residues. The DNA of the CDR3 is TGTGCCAGTACCCCGGACAGGGCTCGCTCCTACAATGAGCAGTTCTTC. Translating it yields CASTPDRARSYNEQFF.